These 22 T cell receptor beta chains came from one sample sequenced in a study of blood T cell repertoires in COVID-19. Assay used: immunoSEQ multiplex PCR; TCRdb lists only in-frame clones, some missing. The table records some 260,000 clones, roughly 80% of them present only once. The material sequenced was peripheral blood. The source is a man older than 75 with acute or convalescent COVID-19.

This chain uses TRBV7-8 with TRBJ1-1; TRBD1 matches 10 bases. CDR3 length: 14 amino acids. In germline, CDR1 is SGHVS, CDR2 FQNEAQ. The V and J ends lost 5 bases and 5 bases, in that order; junction bases with no gene match: 5. The CDR3: CASSHDRGRTEAFF. DNA for the CDR3: TGTGCCAGCAGCCACGACAGGGGGCGAACTGAAGCTTTCTTT.

The V and J genes are TRBV5-1 and TRBJ2-5; 8 bases are shared with TRBD2. The J segment lost 2 bases and the V segment lost 4 bases, leaving 7 bases of the junction unmatched. Germline-derived CDR1 and CDR2 are SGHRS and YFSETQ. The CDR3 covers 15 residues. The chain's CDR3 is CASSRITSGQETQYF. The CDR3 DNA reads TGCGCCAGCAGCCGCATTACTAGCGGACAAGAGACCCAGTACTTC.

V is TRBV19 and J is TRBJ2-6; TRBD1 is a possible D gene (6 bases). The CDR3 consists of 18 residues. CDR1 and CDR2 (germline): LNHDA, SQIVND (reference sequence). V was trimmed by 1 base and J by 0 bases, leaving 13 bases between them. The CDR3 nucleotides read TGTGCCAGTAGTATAGGGGGGCCCGCTACCTCTGGGGCCAACGTCCTGACTTTC. It is translated as CASSIGGPATSGANVLTF.

The chain carries TRBV4-1 and TRBJ2-7, with D perhaps TRBD1 (5 bases). The length of the CDR3 is 15 residues. Looked up from germline, CDR1 is MGHRA and CDR2 is YSYEKL. V gave up 0 bases and J gave up 0 bases, with 9 bases separating them. CDR3 protein: CASSQEDTSSYEQYF. DNA for the CDR3: TGCGCCAGCAGCCAAGAGGACACCAGCTCCTACGAGCAGTACTTC.

V gene TRBV5-1 combines with J gene TRBJ1-3; 8 nucleotides align to TRBD1. CDR1 is SGHRS and CDR2 is YFSETQ in the germline V gene. The CDR3 is 19 amino acids. The junction had 16 bases not matched to a gene; V was cut back by 4 bases and J by 1 base. CDR3 region: CASSALGPWTGSSGNTIYF. CDR3 in DNA: TGCGCCAGCAGCGCACTCGGCCCGTGGACAGGGTCTTCTGGAAACACCATATATTTT.

This clone was detected once. J is TRBJ2-7 and V is TRBV15; 7 positions match TRBD1. CDR3 size: 14 residues. The trim removed 6 bases at V and 5 bases at J, leaving 10 bases unmatched. Germline CDR1 and CDR2: LNHNV and YYDKDF (reference sequence). CDR3 region: CATSIPGTANEQYF. The CDR3 nucleotides read TGTGCCACCAGTATTCCCGGGACAGCGAACGAGCAGTACTTC.

The chain carries TRBV6-5 and TRBJ1-2; TRBD1 might be the D (6 bases). The V gene's germline CDR1 is MNHEY and CDR2 SVGAGI. V shed 6 bases and J shed 1 base, with 12 bases lying between them. The CDR3 loop spans 14 amino acids. The CDR3 DNA sequence: TGTGCCAGCAGACCCCGACAGGATAACTATGGCTACACCTTC. It specifies CASRPRQDNYGYTF.

This chain links TRBV7-7 with TRBJ1-5, with D maybe TRBD1 (5 bases). V shed 8 bases and J shed 7 bases, with 15 bases lying between them. Per the germline V gene, CDR1 is SSHAT and CDR2 is FNYEAQ (reference sequence). This CDR3 is built from 13 residues. The CDR3 loop is CASSGGVDQPQHF. The CDR3 DNA follows: TGTGCCAGCTCGGGGGGGGTAGACCAGCCCCAGCATTTT.

This chain joins TRBV5-5 and TRBJ1-2, with 8 bases aligning to TRBD1. Germline lookup yields CDR1 SGHKS and CDR2 YYEKEE (reference sequence). CDR3 length: 14 residues. Germline trimming cut 1 base from V and 8 bases from J; bases unmatched to any gene: 7. CDR3 amino acids: CASSLYQGADGYTF. The CDR3 region has the DNA TGTGCCAGCAGCTTGTATCAGGGGGCAGACGGCTACACCTTC.

V and J are TRBV12-5 and TRBJ2-1, with 7 bases fitting TRBD2. J was trimmed by 1 base and V by 5 bases; bases with no gene match: 5. CDR1 is LGHNT and CDR2 is FRNRAP in the germline V gene. The CDR3 loop spans 15 amino acids. The CDR3 bases are TGTGCTAGTGGTGGGGGGGTCTTATCCTACAATGAGCAGTTCTTC. The encoded protein is CASGGGVLSYNEQFF.

The chain is built from TRBV5-5 and TRBJ2-7; 7 bases are shared with TRBD1. The V and J ends lost 0 bases and 2 bases, in that order; junction bases with no gene match: 2. This CDR3 has 14 residues. CDR1 is SGHKS, CDR2 YYEKEE, per germline (reference sequence). The CDR3 coding sequence is TGTGCCAGCAGCTTGGGGCAGGGGGCCTACGAGCAGTACTTC. Translated, it gives CASSLGQGAYEQYF.

This clone is a singleton in its sample. Other DNA sequences within the sample encode an identical CDR3. The chain uses TRBV3-1 (or the pseudogene TRBV3-2) and TRBJ1-4, with D unclear. Trimming cost V 1 base and J 6 bases, with 3 bases left between them. CDR3 length equals 12 residues. Per the germline V gene, CDR1 is LGHDT and CDR2 is YNNKEL (reference sequence). The CDR3 is CASSQVDEKLFF. The CDR3 DNA reads TGTGCCAGCAGCCAAGTCGATGAAAAACTGTTTTTT.

The gene calls are TRBV4-2 and TRBJ1-6; a possible D gene is TRBD1 (5 bases). Germline CDR1 reads LGHNA; CDR2 reads YNFKEQ. The CDR3 covers 14 residues. V dropped 5 bases and J dropped 8 bases, with 13 bases sitting between them. For the CDR3, the DNA is TGTGCCAGCAGCTCTCGCGGGGACCATTCACCCCTCCACTTT. Protein: CASSSRGDHSPLHF.

The gene calls are TRBV28 and TRBJ2-2, with 14 bases lining up with TRBD2. V gave up 5 bases and J gave up 1 base; unmatched junction bases: 6. The CDR3 spans 18 residues. CDR1 MDHEN and CDR2 SYDVKM come from the germline V gene. The CDR3 spells CASSGGLAGGRNTGELFF. The CDR3, as DNA: TGTGCCAGCAGTGGTGGACTAGCGGGGGGCCGGAACACCGGGGAGCTGTTTTTT.

About this clone: Mismatch with germline at one junction end may stem from a read error. V usage is TRBV6-1 and J usage is TRBJ1-2, with D possibly TRBD1 on 5 matching bases. CDR3 length: 11 amino acids. Germline V gene lookup returns CDR1 MNHNS and CDR2 SASEGT. The CDR3 loop is CASSERGTAGF. DNA for the CDR3: TGTGCCAGCAGTGAACGGGGGACGGCGGGCTTC.

The J gene is TRBJ2-1, the V gene TRBV9; no reliable D call. This CDR3 has 14 residues. V was pared by 4 bases and J by 4 bases, with 12 bases between. Germline lookup yields CDR1 SGDLS and CDR2 YYNGEE. CDR3 residues: CASSPDFLYNEQFF. Written as DNA, the CDR3 is TGTGCCAGCAGCCCCGACTTCCTATACAATGAGCAGTTCTTC.

The chain carries TRBV13 and TRBJ2-7; a weak D match, TRBD2 (6 bases). The CDR3 consists of 13 residues. V was trimmed by 4 bases and J by 3 bases, leaving 10 bases between them. Germline V gene lookup returns CDR1 PRHDT and CDR2 FYEKMQ (reference sequence). CDR3 in amino acids: CASSSRGGYEQYF. Here the CDR3 DNA reads TGTGCCAGCAGCTCGAGGGGAGGCTACGAGCAGTACTTC.

This clone was picked up many times. The rearrangement joins TRBV6-1 to TRBJ1-5, with D perhaps TRBD1 (6 bases). The V end lost 2 bases, the J end lost 7 bases, and 9 bases lay between the germline ends. This CDR3 is built from 13 residues. From germline, CDR1 is MNHNS and CDR2 SASEGT. This chain's CDR3 is CASSEHTGQPQHF. The DNA of the CDR3 is TGTGCCAGCAGTGAACACACAGGGCAGCCCCAGCATTTT.

The gene calls are TRBV19 and TRBJ1-3, with TRBD1 identical over 7 bases. Germline CDR1 and CDR2: LNHDA and SQIVND (reference sequence). This CDR3 has 17 residues. The trim removed 5 bases at V and 0 bases at J, leaving 10 bases unmatched. The CDR3: CASSQPGTEFSGNTIYF. The CDR3 DNA reads TGTGCCAGTAGTCAGCCCGGGACAGAATTCTCTGGAAACACCATATATTTT.

The CDR3 coding sequence is TGTGCCAGCATCCCCCGGGAGGGAGGAAACACCGGGGAGCTGTTTTTT. Its protein product is CASIPREGGNTGELFF. The rearrangement uses TRBV6-6 and TRBJ2-2, with TRBD2 identical over 8 bases. CDR1 is MNHNY, CDR2 SVGAGI, per germline (reference sequence). The CDR3 runs 16 residues. The V and J ends lost 7 bases and 2 bases, in that order; junction bases with no gene match: 9.

The chain has TRBV5-8 and TRBJ2-7, with D maybe TRBD2 (6 bases). CDR1 and CDR2 (germline): SGHTS, YDEGEE. Trimming stripped 0 bases from V and 6 bases from J, with 10 bases between. CDR3 size: 13 residues. The chain's CDR3 is CASSLAGRGEQYF. The CDR3 nucleotides read TGTGCCAGCAGCTTGGCCGGGCGGGGCGAGCAGTACTTC. The entire variable domain, with the rest obtained from reference TRBV5-8 and TRBJ2-7, is as follows: EAGVTQSPTHLIKTRGQQATLRCSPISGHTSVYWYQQALGLGLQFLLWYDEGEERNRGNFPPRFSGRQFPNYSSELNVNALELEDSALYLCASSLAGRGEQYFGPGTRLTVT.

The chain employs TRBV3-1 (or the pseudogene TRBV3-2) and TRBJ2-7, with D possibly TRBD2 on 5 matching bases. CDR3 length: 13 amino acids. Trimming stripped 3 bases from V and 6 bases from J, with 12 bases between. Germline CDR1 LGHDT, CDR2 YNNKEL (reference sequence). The CDR3 sequence: CASSQMGRGEQYF. Here the CDR3 DNA reads TGTGCCAGCAGCCAGATGGGGAGAGGCGAGCAGTACTTC.